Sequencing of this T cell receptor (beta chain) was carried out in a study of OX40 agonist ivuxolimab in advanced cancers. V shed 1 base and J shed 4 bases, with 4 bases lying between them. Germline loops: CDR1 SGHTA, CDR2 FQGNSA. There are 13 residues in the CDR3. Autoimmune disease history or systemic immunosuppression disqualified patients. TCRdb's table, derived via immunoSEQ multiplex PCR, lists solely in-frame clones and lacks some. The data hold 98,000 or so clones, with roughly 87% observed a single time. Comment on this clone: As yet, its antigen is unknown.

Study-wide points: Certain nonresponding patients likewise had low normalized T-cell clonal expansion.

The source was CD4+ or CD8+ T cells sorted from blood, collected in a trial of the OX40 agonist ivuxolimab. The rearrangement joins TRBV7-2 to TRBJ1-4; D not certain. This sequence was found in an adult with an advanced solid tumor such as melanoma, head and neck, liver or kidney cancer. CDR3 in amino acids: CASSLVINEKLFF. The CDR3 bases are TGTGCCAGCAGCTTAGTCATTAATGAAAAACTGTTTTTT.